This T cell receptor (beta chain) is from a study of T cell responses to AZD1222 COVID-19 vaccine. Clones were sequenced by immunoSEQ multiplex PCR, and TCRdb holds only the in-frame ones, with some missing. The sample lists under 35,000 clones; approximately 90% were seen once. Sequencing used peripheral blood, obtained on day 0 of AZD1222 vaccination. This TCR derives from an adult in good health.

CDR3 region: CSVDQTGVGTEAFF. CDR3 coding DNA: TGCAGCGTTGACCAGACAGGGGTGGGCACTGAAGCTTTCTTT. This rearrangement joins TRBV29-1 to TRBJ1-1; TRBD1 agrees at 8 bases. With 3 bases clipped from V and 4 bases from J, the junction kept 7 bases outside the gene matches. The germline CDR1 and CDR2 sequences are SQVTM and ANQGSEA. The CDR3 is made up of 14 amino acids. Based on the CDR3 plus reference TRBV29-1 and TRBJ1-1, the full variable domain is SAVISQKPSRDICQRGTSLTIQCQVDSQVTMMFWYRQQPGQSLTLIATANQGSEATYESGFVIDKFPISRPNLTFSTLTVSNMSPEDSSIYLCSVDQTGVGTEAFFGQGTRLTVV.